This TCR beta chain is from a study of T cell responses to AZD1222 COVID-19 vaccine. The data were produced by immunoSEQ multiplex PCR, yet TCRdb's version contains in-frame clones alone and is incomplete. The table has about 130,000 clones, about 91% seen once. CDR3 size: 14 residues. Germline CDR1 is LGHNA and CDR2 is YNFKEQ. J gave up 4 bases and V 4 bases, and 3 bases lay outside the gene matches. This TCR derives from an adult in good health. The chain recombines TRBV4-2 with TRBJ2-1; 8 positions match TRBD2. This sample comprised peripheral blood, obtained on day 0 of AZD1222 vaccination. Here the CDR3 DNA reads TGTGCCAGCAGCCTTGGGACTAGATACAATGAGCAGTTCTTC. It specifies CASSLGTRYNEQFF.